A selection of T cell receptor beta chains follows, all from one sample in a study of radiation and T cells in renal cell carcinoma. The assay was immunoSEQ multiplex PCR, and TCRdb's table has in-frame clones only and misses some. Among 20,000 or so clones listed, roughly 54% were seen once. Material: tumor tissue, obtained from a patient whose treatment included radiotherapy and nephrectomy. These receptors came from a man over 45 with renal cell carcinoma. Each CDR3 is given with its conserved first and last residue. Fields, in order: J gene, D gene, V gene, CDR3 length, clone size, CDR3 protein, CDR3 DNA. A D gene is named only where the DNA matches it firmly. Only part of the rows carry a size: once, few, many, or a class if the clone is expanded.

>TRBJ2-1|NA|TRBV7-9|14|NA
CASQRTDSYNEQFF
TGTGCCAGCCAACGCACGGACAGTTACAATGAGCAGTTCTTC
>TRBJ1-4|TRBD1|TRBV7-9|15|NA
CASSSWTGRGEKLFF
TGTGCCAGCAGCTCCTGGACAGGGCGGGGTGAAAAACTGTTTTTT
>TRBJ2-3|TRBD2|TRBV9|19|NA
CASSVAFSGGTSITDTQYF
TGTGCCAGCAGCGTAGCCTTTAGCGGGGGGACGAGCATCACAGATACGCAGTATTTT
>TRBJ2-5|NA|TRBV5-1|14|NA
CASSIRTPLETQYF
TGCGCCAGCAGCATACGGACCCCTCTAGAGACCCAGTACTTC
>TRBJ2-6|NA|TRBV2|14|NA
CASSAGSGANVLTF
TGTGCCAGCAGTGCCGGCTCTGGGGCCAACGTCCTGACTTTC
>TRBJ1-5|NA|TRBV9|15|once
CASSPRGAAGEPQHF
TGTGCCAGCAGCCCGCGAGGAGCGGCCGGGGAGCCCCAGCATTTT
>TRBJ1-1|TRBD1|TRBV19|15|few
CASTWPGQGNTEAFF
TGTGCCAGTACTTGGCCGGGACAGGGGAACACTGAAGCTTTCTTT
>TRBJ1-5|NA|TRBV7-8|14|NA
CASSPTVALQPQHF
TGTGCCAGCAGCCCGACGGTTGCTCTGCAGCCCCAGCATTTT
>TRBJ2-7|NA|TRBV2|15|NA
CASSEPLSRLSEQYF
TGTGCCAGCAGTGAGCCTCTGTCAAGATTGAGTGAGCAGTACTTC
>TRBJ2-1|TRBD2|TRBV7-8|16|NA
CASSLVSGIRYNEQFF
TGTGCCAGCAGCCTCGTGAGCGGGATAAGGTACAATGAGCAGTTCTTC
>TRBJ2-1|TRBD2|TRBV4-1|16|NA
CASSSRGREGYNEQFF
TGCGCCAGCAGCTCACGCGGGCGGGAGGGATACAATGAGCAGTTCTTC
>TRBJ1-5|NA|TRBV7-2|14|NA
CASSFGRGGQPQHF
TGTGCCAGCAGCTTCGGGCGGGGGGGTCAGCCCCAGCATTTT
>TRBJ1-1|NA|TRBV6-1|15|few
CASSVNRRMNTEAFF
TGTGCCAGCAGTGTCAACAGGAGGATGAACACTGAAGCTTTCTTT
>TRBJ1-1|TRBD1|TRBV6-6|15|NA
CASSLLPGGGSEAFF
TGTGCCAGCAGTTTACTGCCAGGGGGGGGCTCTGAAGCTTTCTTT
>TRBJ2-7|NA|TRBV27|14|NA
CASRGQGRAYEQYF
TGTGCCAGCAGAGGGCAGGGGAGGGCCTACGAGCAGTACTTC
>TRBJ2-1|TRBD2|TRBV2|14|NA
CASSREATYNEQFF
TGTGCCAGCAGTCGGGAGGCAACCTACAATGAGCAGTTCTTC
>TRBJ2-1|NA|TRBV4-2|13|NA
CASSQENMGEQFF
TGTGCCAGCAGCCAGGAGAACATGGGTGAGCAGTTCTTC
>TRBJ1-4|NA|TRBV6-1|11|NA
CASRLNEKLFF
TGTGCCAGCAGGCTTAATGAAAAACTGTTTTTT
>TRBJ2-7|TRBD1|TRBV2|14|NA
CASSDRTGTYEQYF
TGTGCCAGCAGCGACAGGACAGGGACCTACGAGCAGTACTTC
>TRBJ2-7|NA|TRBV27|14|few
CASSFVGSGYEQYF
TGTGCCAGCAGTTTCGTCGGGAGTGGCTACGAGCAGTACTTC
>TRBJ2-2|TRBD1|TRBV9|16|NA
CASSERTGAGRGELFF
TGTGCCAGCAGCGAACGGACAGGGGCGGGAAGAGGGGAGCTGTTTTTT
>TRBJ2-3|TRBD1|TRBV15|15|NA
CATSRATGGTDTQYF
TGTGCCACCAGCAGAGCGACAGGGGGCACAGATACGCAGTATTTT
>TRBJ2-7|TRBD1|TRBV19|17|NA
CASRDPGTGIGSYEQYF
TGTGCCAGTAGGGATCCCGGGACAGGGATCGGTTCCTACGAGCAGTACTTC
>TRBJ2-7|NA|TRBV9|15|medium-sized
CASSVSPGGVYEQYF
TGTGCCAGCAGCGTCTCGCCAGGGGGGGTTTACGAGCAGTACTTC
>TRBJ2-2|TRBD1|TRBV2|16|NA
CASSVVTGEFTGELFF
TGTGCCAGCAGTGTTGTTACAGGGGAATTCACCGGGGAGCTGTTTTTT
>TRBJ2-7|NA|TRBV5-1|17|few
CASSLTGQGPYSYEQYF
TGCGCCAGCAGCTTAACTGGGCAGGGGCCCTACTCCTACGAGCAGTACTTC
>TRBJ2-3|NA|TRBV7-2|15|NA
CASSLDYLSTDTQYF
TGTGCCAGCAGCTTAGACTACCTAAGCACAGATACGCAGTATTTT
>TRBJ2-7|TRBD1|TRBV28|13|few
CASRPGQGVRWDF
TGTGCCAGCAGGCCGGGACAGGGAGTACGTTGGGACTTC
>TRBJ1-1|NA|TRBV6-1|14|NA
CASSEAWANTEAFF
TGTGCCAGCAGTGAAGCTTGGGCGAACACTGAAGCTTTCTTT
>TRBJ2-1|NA|TRBV6-6|15|NA
CASRLSRGNYNEQFF
TGTGCCAGCAGGCTTTCCCGGGGTAACTACAATGAGCAGTTCTTC
>TRBJ1-5|NA|TRBV4-3|14|few
CASSLSSNNQPQHF
TGCGCCAGCAGCCTTTCTTCCAACAATCAGCCCCAGCATTTT
>TRBJ2-3|TRBD2|TRBV27|19|NA
CASSLSYAASSGGTDTQYF
TGTGCCAGCAGTTTATCGTATGCAGCATCTAGCGGCGGCACAGATACGCAGTATTTT
>TRBJ1-2|NA|TRBV7-9|11|large
CASSLESNCTF
TGTGCCAGCAGCTTAGAATCCAATTGCACCTTC
>TRBJ1-5|NA|TRBV28|11|NA
CASSFRQAEHF
TGTGCCAGCAGTTTTCGACAGGCCGAGCATTTT
>TRBJ2-1|TRBD2|TRBV11-2|18|NA
CASSLGPTSRRVGNEQFF
TGTGCCAGCAGCTTAGGCCCGACTAGCCGTAGGGTGGGCAATGAGCAGTTCTTC
>TRBJ2-7|TRBD2|TRBV28|15|NA
CASSFVAGGRYEQYF
TGTGCCAGCAGTTTTGTAGCGGGAGGGCGCTACGAGCAGTACTTC
>TRBJ1-2|NA|TRBV10-2|12|large
CASSDGDYGYTF
TGCGCCAGCAGTGATGGGGACTATGGCTACACCTTC
>TRBJ1-2|NA|TRBV7-9|13|NA
CASSPDGLAGYTF
TGTGCCAGCAGCCCTGATGGATTAGCAGGCTACACCTTC
>TRBJ1-4|NA|TRBV6-9|17|few
CASNQKRRDNSIGKLFF
TGTGCCAGCAATCAAAAGCGCCGGGACAACAGTATCGGAAAACTGTTTTTT
>TRBJ2-7|NA|TRBV10-3|11|NA
CAISESDEQYF
TGTGCCATCAGTGAGTCGGACGAGCAGTACTTC
>TRBJ1-5|NA|TRBV2|13|NA
CAGKRDNNQPQHF
TGTGCCGGGAAGAGGGACAATAATCAGCCCCAGCATTTT
>TRBJ1-2|NA|TRBV7-9|16|NA
CASSLAPGAGRYGYTF
TGTGCCAGCAGCTTAGCGCCAGGGGCTGGGCGTTATGGCTACACCTTC
>TRBJ2-2|NA|TRBV5-1|14|NA
CASSPQGWGGELFF
TGCGCCAGCAGCCCCCAGGGGTGGGGCGGGGAGCTGTTTTTT
>TRBJ1-2|NA|TRBV7-2|15|few
CASSSLSTANYGYTF
TGTGCCAGCAGCTCACTTTCCACAGCTAACTATGGCTACACCTTC
>TRBJ2-7|TRBD1|TRBV5-4|14|NA
CASSLAGQSYEQYF
TGTGCCAGCAGCTTGGCGGGACAGAGCTACGAGCAGTACTTC